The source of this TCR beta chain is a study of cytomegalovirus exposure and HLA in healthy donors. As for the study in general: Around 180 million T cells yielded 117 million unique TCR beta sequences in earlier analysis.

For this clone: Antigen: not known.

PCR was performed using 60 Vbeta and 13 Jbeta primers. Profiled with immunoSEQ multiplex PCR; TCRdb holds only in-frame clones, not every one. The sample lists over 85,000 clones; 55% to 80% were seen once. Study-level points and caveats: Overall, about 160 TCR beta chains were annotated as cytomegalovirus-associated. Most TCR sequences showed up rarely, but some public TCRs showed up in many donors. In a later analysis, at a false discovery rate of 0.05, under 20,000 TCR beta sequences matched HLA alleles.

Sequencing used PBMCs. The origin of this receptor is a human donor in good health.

CDR3 coding DNA: TGCGCCAGCAGCCAGCCGGGACATCTATCCGGGGAGCTGTTTTTT. Translated, it gives CASSQPGHLSGELFF. The rearrangement joins TRBV4-1 to TRBJ2-2; a weak D match, TRBD1 (6 bases). The CDR3 is 15 amino acids. Germline CDR1 and CDR2: MGHRA and YSYEKL. V lost 3 bases and J 6 bases, leaving 14 bases between the germline ends.